This T cell receptor beta chain stems from a study of T cells after yellow fever vaccination. Background on the study: Fractions low in cell number were prepared with SMART-Seq v4 Ultra Low Input.

The study's findings and limits: When the response was secondary, it was weaker but reached its peak faster, day 5 versus 15. After the booster, roughly 96% of CD4 and 88% of CD8 primary-response clones were re-detected.

MiXCR, applied by TCRdb to the 5' RACE reads, yields one record per CDR3 protein. The profile shows hundreds of thousands of distinct CDR3 sequences, over 9% of them singletons. With V trimmed by 3 bases and J by 6 bases, 8 bases remained unmatched. There are 14 residues in the CDR3. Germline CDR1 is DFQATT and CDR2 is SNEGSKA (reference sequence). Comments on this clonotype: Its matching antigen is unknown.

Specimen: PBMCs, collected on the day of the yellow fever booster vaccination. The gene calls are TRBV20-1 and TRBJ2-7; 10 bases are a match to TRBD1. This clonotype was obtained from a man aged 25 to 45 who received the YFV17D yellow fever vaccine. The CDR3 DNA follows: TGCAGTGCTAGGCACCGGGACAGGGGAGGCGAGCAGTACTTC. This encodes CSARHRDRGGEQYF.